This T cell receptor (beta chain) is from a study of control samples from healthy donors and cancer patients. The CDR3 extends over 13 amino acids. Germline V lookup: CDR1 SGHNT, CDR2 YYREEE (reference sequence). Trimming took off 2 bases at V and 5 bases at J, with 10 bases between the two ends. Generated by immunoSEQ multiplex PCR, the TCRdb table keeps only in-frame clones and is missing some. The profile shows some 35,000 clones, 85% to 95% of them singletons. The chain recombines TRBV5-4 with TRBJ2-5, with D possibly TRBD1 on 5 matching bases. This receptor was identified in a man in his forties with colorectal cancer. Sequenced material: PBMCs. The chain's CDR3 is CASSFFQGETQYF. CDR3 nucleotides: TGTGCCAGCAGCTTCTTCCAGGGTGAGACCCAGTACTTC.